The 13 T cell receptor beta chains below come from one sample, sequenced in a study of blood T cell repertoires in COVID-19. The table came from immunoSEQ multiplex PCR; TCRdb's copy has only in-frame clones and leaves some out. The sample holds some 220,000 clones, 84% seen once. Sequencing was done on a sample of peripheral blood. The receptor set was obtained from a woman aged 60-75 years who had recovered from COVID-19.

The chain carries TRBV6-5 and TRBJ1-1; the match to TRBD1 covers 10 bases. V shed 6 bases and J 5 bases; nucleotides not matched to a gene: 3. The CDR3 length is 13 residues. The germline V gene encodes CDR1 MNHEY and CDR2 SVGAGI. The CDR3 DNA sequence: TGTGCCAGCAGCCGGACAGGGGGGACTGAAGCTTTCTTT. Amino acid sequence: CASSRTGGTEAFF.

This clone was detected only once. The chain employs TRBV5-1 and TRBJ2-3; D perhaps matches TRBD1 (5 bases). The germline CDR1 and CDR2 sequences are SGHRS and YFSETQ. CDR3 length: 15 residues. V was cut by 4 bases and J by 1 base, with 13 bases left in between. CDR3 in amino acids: CASSVDATGTDTQYF. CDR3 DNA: TGCGCCAGCAGCGTTGATGCGACAGGCACAGATACGCAGTATTTT.

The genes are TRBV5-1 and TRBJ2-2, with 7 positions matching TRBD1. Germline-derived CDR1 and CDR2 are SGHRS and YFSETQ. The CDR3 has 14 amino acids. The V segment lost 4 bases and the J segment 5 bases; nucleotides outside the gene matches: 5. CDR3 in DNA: TGCGCCAGCAGCGGTTCACAGGGGACCGGGGAGCTGTTTTTT. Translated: CASSGSQGTGELFF. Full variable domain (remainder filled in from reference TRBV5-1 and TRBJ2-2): KAGVTQTPRYLIKTRGQQVTLSCSPISGHRSVSWYQQTPGQGLQFLFEYFSETQRNKGNFPGRFSGRQFSNSRSEMNVSTLELGDSALYLCASSGSQGTGELFFGEGSRLTVL.

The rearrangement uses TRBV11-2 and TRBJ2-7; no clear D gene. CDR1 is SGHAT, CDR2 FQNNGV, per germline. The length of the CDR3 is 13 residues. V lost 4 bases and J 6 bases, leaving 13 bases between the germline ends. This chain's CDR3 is CASSSSAVPEQYF. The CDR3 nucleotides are TGTGCCAGCAGCTCCTCCGCGGTGCCCGAGCAGTACTTC.

The CDR3 loop is CAWSVQGRQPQHF. Written as DNA, the CDR3 is TGTGCCTGGAGTGTACAGGGGCGTCAGCCCCAGCATTTT. V is TRBV30 and J is TRBJ1-5; 7 bases are a match to TRBD1. The CDR3 contains 13 residues. The germline V gene has CDR1 GTSNPN and CDR2 SVGIG (reference sequence). V shed 0 bases and J 6 bases; nucleotides not matched to a gene: 2.

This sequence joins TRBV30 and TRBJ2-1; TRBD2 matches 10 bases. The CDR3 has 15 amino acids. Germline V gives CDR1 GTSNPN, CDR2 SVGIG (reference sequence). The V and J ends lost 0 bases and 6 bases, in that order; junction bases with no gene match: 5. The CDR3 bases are TGTGCCTGGAGTGTAGGACTAGCGGCCCTCAATGAGCAGTTCTTC. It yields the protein CAWSVGLAALNEQFF. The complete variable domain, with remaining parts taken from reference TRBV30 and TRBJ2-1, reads SQTIHQWPATLVQPVGSPLSLECTVEGTSNPNLYWYRQAAGRGLQLLFYSVGIGQISSEVPQNLSASRPQDRQFILSSKKLLLSDSGFYLCAWSVGLAALNEQFFGPGTRLTVL.

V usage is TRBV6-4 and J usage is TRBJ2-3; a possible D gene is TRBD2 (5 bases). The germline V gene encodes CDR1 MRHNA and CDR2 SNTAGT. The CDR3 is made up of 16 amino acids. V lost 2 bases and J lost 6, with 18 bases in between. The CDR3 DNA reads TGTGCCAGCAGTGACCTATCACCGGGGAGACGGGATACGCAGTATTTT. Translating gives CASSDLSPGRRDTQYF.

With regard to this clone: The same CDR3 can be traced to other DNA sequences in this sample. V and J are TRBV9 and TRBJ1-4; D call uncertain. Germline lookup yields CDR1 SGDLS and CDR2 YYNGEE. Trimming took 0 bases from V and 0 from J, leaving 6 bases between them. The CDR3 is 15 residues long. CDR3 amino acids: CASSVGGATNEKLFF. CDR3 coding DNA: TGTGCCAGCAGCGTAGGGGGAGCAACTAATGAAAAACTGTTTTTT.

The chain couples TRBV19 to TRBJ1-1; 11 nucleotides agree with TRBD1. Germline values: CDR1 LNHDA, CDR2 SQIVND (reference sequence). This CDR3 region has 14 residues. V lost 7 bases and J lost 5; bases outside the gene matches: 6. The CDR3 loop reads CASTGQGAKTEAFF. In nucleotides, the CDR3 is TGTGCCAGTACTGGACAGGGGGCAAAAACTGAAGCTTTCTTT.

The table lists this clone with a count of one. The CDR3 reads CASSPGRRGGADTQYF. CDR3 nucleotide sequence: TGCGCCAGCAGCCCCGGCCGGCGGGGGGGCGCAGATACGCAGTATTTT. This chain connects TRBV4-3 to TRBJ2-3; TRBD2 aligns across 9 bases. The CDR3 loop spans 16 amino acids. The V segment lost 4 bases and the J segment 4 bases; nucleotides outside the gene matches: 9. Per the germline V gene, CDR1 is LGHNA and CDR2 is YSLEER.

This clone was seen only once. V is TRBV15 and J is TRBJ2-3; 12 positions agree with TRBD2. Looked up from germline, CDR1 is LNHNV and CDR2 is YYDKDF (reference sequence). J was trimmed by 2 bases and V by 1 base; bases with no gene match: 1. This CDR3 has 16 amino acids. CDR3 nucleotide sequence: TGTGCCACCAGCAGAGGACTAGCGGGGGACACAGATACGCAGTATTTT. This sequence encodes CATSRGLAGDTDTQYF.

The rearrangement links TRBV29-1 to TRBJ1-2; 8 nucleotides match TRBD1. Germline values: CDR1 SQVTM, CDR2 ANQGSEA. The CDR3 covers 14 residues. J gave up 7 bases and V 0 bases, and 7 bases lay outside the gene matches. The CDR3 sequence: CSVEDNQGARGYTF. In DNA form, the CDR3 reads TGCAGCGTTGAAGATAACCAGGGGGCGCGTGGCTACACCTTC.

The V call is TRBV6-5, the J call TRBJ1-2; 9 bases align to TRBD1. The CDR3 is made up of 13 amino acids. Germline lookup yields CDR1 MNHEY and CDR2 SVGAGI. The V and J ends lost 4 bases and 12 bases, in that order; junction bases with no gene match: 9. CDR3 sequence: CASSSRTGATDTF. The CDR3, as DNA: TGTGCCAGCAGTTCCAGGACAGGGGCTACGGACACCTTC.